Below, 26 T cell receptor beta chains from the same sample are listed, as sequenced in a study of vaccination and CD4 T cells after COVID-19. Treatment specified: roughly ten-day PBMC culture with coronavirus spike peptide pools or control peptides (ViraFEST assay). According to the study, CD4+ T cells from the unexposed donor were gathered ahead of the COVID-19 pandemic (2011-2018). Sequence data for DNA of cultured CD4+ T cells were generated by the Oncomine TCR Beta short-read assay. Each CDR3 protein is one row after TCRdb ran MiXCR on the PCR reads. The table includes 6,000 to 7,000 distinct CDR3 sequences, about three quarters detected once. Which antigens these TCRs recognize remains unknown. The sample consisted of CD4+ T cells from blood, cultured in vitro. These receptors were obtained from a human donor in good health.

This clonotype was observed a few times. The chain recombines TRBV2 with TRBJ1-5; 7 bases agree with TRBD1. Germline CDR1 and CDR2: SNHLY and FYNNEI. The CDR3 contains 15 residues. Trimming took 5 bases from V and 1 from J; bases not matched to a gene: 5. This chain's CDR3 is CASSHRGRSNQPQHF. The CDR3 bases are TGTGCCAGCAGTCACAGGGGTAGGAGCAATCAGCCCCAGCATTTT.

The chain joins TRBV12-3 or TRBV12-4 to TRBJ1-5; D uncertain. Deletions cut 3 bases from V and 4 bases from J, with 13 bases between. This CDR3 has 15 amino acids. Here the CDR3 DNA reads TGTGCCAGCAGTTTCGGGCTCCGAGGGAATCAGCCCCAGCATTTT. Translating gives CASSFGLRGNQPQHF.

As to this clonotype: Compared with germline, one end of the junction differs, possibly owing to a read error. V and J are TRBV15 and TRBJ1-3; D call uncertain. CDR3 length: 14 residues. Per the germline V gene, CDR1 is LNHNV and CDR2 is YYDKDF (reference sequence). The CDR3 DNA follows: TGTGCCACCACCCGGGCCCTATCTGGAGACACCATATATTTT. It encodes CATTRALSGDTIYF.

The CDR3 DNA follows: TGTGCCTGGAGTGCGGGGACAGGCTATTATGGCTACACCTTC. Protein: CAWSAGTGYYGYTF. J is TRBJ1-2 and V is TRBV30; TRBD1 agrees at 8 bases. V was clipped by 1 base and J by 5 bases; unmatched bases: 6. The CDR3 is 14 amino acids. In germline, CDR1 is GTSNPN, CDR2 SVGIG (reference sequence). The variable domain in full, with the rest retrieved from reference TRBV30 and TRBJ1-2, is SQTIHQWPATLVQPVGSPLSLECTVEGTSNPNLYWYRQAAGRGLQLLFYSVGIGQISSEVPQNLSASRPQDRQFILSSKKLLLSDSGFYLCAWSAGTGYYGYTFGSGTRLTVV.

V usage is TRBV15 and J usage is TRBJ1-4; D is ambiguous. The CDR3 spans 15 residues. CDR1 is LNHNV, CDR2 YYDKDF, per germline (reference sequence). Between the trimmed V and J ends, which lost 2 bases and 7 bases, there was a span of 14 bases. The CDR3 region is CATSRRQRGFEKLFF. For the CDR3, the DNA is TGTGCCACCAGCAGAAGACAACGCGGCTTTGAAAAACTGTTTTTT.

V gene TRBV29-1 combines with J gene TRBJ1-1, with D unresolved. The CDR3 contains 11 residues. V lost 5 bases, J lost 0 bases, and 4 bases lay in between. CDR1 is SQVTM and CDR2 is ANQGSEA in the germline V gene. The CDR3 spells CSVSLNTEAFF. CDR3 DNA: TGCAGCGTTAGTCTGAACACTGAAGCTTTCTTT.

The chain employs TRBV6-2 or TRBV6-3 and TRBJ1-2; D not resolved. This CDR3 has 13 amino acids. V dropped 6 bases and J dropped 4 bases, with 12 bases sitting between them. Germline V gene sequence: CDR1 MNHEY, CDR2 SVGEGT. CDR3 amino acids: CASSDRRFYGYTF. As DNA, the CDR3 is TGTGCCAGCAGCGACCGGCGGTTCTATGGCTACACCTTC.

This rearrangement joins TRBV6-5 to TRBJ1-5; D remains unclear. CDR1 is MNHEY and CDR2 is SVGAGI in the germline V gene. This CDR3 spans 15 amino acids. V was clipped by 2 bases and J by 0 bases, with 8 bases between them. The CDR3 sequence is CASSYRGISNQPQHF. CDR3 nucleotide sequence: TGTGCCAGCAGTTACCGGGGAATTAGCAATCAGCCCCAGCATTTT.

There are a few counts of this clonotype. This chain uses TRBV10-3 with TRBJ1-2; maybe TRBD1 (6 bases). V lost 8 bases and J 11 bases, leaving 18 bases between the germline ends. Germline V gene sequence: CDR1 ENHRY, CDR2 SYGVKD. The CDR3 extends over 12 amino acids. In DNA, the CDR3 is TGTGCCATCCGGATCCAGGGGCGGCCGTACACCTTC. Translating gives CAIRIQGRPYTF.

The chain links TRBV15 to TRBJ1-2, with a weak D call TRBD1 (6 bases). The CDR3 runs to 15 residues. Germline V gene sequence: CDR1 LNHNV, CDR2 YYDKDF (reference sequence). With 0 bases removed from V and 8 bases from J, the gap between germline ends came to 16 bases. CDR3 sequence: CATSREGRGRVGYTF. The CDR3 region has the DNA TGTGCCACCAGCAGAGAGGGCAGGGGTCGGGTAGGCTACACCTTC.

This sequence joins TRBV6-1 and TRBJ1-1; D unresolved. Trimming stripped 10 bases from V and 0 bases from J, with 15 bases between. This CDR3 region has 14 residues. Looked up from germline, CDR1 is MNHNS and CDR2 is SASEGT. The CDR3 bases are TGTGCCACCGACCGTCGGGAGCTGAACACTGAAGCTTTCTTT. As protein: CATDRRELNTEAFF.

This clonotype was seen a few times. CDR3 DNA: TGCAGTGCTAGAACTGGACAGCGCAATCAGCCCCAGCATTTT. Protein: CSARTGQRNQPQHF. The chain couples TRBV20-1 to TRBJ1-5; a weak D match, TRBD1 (6 bases). The germline CDR1 and CDR2 sequences are DFQATT and SNEGSKA (reference sequence). CDR3 length: 14 amino acids. V lost 2 bases and J 2 bases, leaving 10 bases between the germline ends.

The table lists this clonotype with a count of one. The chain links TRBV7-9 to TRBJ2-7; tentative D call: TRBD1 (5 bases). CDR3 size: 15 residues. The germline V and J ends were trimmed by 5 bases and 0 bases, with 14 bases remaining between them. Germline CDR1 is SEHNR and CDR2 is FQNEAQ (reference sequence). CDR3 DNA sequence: TGTGCCAGCAGCCCCTGGCAGGGTGCCTCCTACGAGCAGTACTTC. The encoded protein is CASSPWQGASYEQYF.

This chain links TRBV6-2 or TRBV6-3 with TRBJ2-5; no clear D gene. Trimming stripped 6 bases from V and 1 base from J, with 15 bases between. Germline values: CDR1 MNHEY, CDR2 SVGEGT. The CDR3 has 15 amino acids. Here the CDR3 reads CASSPPPWVQETQYF. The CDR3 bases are TGTGCCAGCAGCCCTCCCCCGTGGGTCCAAGAGACCCAGTACTTC.

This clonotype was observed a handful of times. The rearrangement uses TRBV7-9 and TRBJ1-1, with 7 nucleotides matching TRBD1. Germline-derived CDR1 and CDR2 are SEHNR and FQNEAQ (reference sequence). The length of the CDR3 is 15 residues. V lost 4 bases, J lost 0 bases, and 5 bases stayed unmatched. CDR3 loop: CASSSGQRLNTEAFF. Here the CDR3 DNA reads TGTGCCAGCAGCTCGGGACAGCGTTTGAACACTGAAGCTTTCTTT.

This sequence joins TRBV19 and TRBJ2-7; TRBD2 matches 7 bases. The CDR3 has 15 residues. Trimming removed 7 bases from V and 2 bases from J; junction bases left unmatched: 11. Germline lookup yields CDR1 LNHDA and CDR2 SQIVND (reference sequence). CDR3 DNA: TGTGCCAGTAAGGCCACTAGCGAGTACCCCTACGAGCAGTACTTC. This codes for CASKATSEYPYEQYF.

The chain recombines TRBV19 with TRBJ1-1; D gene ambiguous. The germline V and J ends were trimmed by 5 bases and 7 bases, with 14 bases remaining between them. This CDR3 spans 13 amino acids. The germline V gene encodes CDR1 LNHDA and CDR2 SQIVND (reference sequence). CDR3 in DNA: TGTGCCAGTAGTGTTCGCCGGCTGAGTGAAGCTTTCTTT. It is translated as CASSVRRLSEAFF.

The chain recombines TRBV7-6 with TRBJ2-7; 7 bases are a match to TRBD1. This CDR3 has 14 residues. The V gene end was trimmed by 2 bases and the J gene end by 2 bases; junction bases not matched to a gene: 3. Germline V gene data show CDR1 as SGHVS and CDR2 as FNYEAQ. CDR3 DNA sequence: TGTGCCAGCAGCTTATCGGGGACAGCCTACGAGCAGTACTTC. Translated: CASSLSGTAYEQYF. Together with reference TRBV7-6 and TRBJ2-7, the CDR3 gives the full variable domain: GAGVSQSPRYKVTKRGQDVALRCDPISGHVSLYWYRQALGQGPEFLTYFNYEAQQDKSGLPNDRFSAERPEGSISTLTIQRTEQRDSAMYRCASSLSGTAYEQYFGPGTRLTVT.

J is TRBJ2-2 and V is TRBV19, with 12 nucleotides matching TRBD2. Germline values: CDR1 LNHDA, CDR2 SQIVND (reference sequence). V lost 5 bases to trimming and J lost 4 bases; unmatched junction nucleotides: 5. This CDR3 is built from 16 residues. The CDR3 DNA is TGTGCCAGTAGTGCGACTAGCGGGGGCCTCACCGGGGAGCTGTTTTTT. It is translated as CASSATSGGLTGELFF. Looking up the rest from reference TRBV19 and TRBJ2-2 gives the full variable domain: DGGITQSPKYLFRKEGQNVTLSCEQNLNHDAMYWYRQDPGQGLRLIYYSQIVNDFQKGDIAEGYSVSREKKESFPLTVTSAQKNPTAFYLCASSATSGGLTGELFFGEGSRLTVL.

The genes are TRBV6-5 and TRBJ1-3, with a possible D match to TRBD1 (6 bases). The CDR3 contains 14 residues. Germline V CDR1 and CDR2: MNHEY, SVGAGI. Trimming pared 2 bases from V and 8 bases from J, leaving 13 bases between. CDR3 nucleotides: TGTGCCAGCAGTTACAGGTCCAGGGGTGACACCATATATTTT. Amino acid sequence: CASSYRSRGDTIYF.

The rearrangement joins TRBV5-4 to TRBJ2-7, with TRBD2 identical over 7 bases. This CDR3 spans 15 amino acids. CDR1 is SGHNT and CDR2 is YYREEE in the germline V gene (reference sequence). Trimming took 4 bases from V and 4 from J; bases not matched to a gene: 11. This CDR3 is CASSLDWTRRYEQYF. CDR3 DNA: TGTGCCAGCAGCCTCGACTGGACTAGGCGGTACGAGCAGTACTTC.

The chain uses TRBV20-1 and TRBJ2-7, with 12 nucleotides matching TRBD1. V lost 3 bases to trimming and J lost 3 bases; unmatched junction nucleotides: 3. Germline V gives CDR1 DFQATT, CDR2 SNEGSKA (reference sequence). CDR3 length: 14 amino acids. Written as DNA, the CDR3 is TGCAGTGCTAGGGGACAGGGGGCGAACTACGAGCAGTACTTC. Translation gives CSARGQGANYEQYF.

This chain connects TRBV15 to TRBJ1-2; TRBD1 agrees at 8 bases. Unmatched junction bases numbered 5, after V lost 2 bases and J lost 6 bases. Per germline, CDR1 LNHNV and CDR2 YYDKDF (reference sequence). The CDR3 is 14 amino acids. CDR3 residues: CATSRSTGGHGYTF. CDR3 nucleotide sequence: TGTGCCACCAGCAGATCCACAGGGGGGCATGGCTACACCTTC. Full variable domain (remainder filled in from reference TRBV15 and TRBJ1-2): DAMVIQNPRYQVTQFGKPVTLSCSQTLNHNVMYWYQQKSSQAPKLLFHYYDKDFNNEADTPDNFQSRRPNTSFCFLDIRSPGLGDTAMYLCATSRSTGGHGYTFGSGTRLTVV.

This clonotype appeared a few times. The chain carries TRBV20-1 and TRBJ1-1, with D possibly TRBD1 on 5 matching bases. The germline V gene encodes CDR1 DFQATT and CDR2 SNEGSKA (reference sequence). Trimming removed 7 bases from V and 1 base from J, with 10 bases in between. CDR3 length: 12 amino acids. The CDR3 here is CSVRGRNTEAFF. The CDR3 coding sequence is TGCAGTGTCCGGGGGAGGAACACTGAAGCTTTCTTT.

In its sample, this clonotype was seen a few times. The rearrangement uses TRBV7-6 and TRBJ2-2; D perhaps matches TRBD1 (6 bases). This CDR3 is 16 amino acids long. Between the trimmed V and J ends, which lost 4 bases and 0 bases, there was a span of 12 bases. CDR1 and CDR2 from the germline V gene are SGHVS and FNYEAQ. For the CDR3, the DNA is TGTGCCAGCAGCTATCTCACAGGGTCGAACACCGGGGAGCTGTTTTTT. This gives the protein CASSYLTGSNTGELFF. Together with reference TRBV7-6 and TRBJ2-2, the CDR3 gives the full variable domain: GAGVSQSPRYKVTKRGQDVALRCDPISGHVSLYWYRQALGQGPEFLTYFNYEAQQDKSGLPNDRFSAERPEGSISTLTIQRTEQRDSAMYRCASSYLTGSNTGELFFGEGSRLTVL.

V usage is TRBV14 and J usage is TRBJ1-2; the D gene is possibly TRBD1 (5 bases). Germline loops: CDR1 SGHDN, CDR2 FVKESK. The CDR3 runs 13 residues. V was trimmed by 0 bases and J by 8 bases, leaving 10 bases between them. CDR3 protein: CASSQDIWTGYTF. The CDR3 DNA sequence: TGTGCCAGCAGCCAAGATATTTGGACAGGCTACACCTTC.